Shown below are 7 T cell receptor beta chains from a single sample sequenced in a study of T cells in Graves' hyperthyroidism and ophthalmopathy. RNA transcripts provided the source from which TCR beta CDR3 regions were amplified. The HTBI primer set was used in a first-round RT-PCR of the TCR CDR3. TCRdb re-called the multiplex PCR reads through MiXCR, storing one row per CDR3 protein. The table has about 350,000 distinct CDR3 sequences, roughly 14% seen once. Sequencing input: blood. Receptors were obtained from a woman aged 30 to 39 with Graves' hyperthyroidism.

This clonotype was counted many times. This chain connects TRBV29-1 to TRBJ2-3; perhaps TRBD2 as D (5 bases). Germline CDR1 SQVTM, CDR2 ANQGSEA. The CDR3 runs to 12 residues. V gave up 7 bases and J gave up 3 bases, with 11 bases separating them. CDR3 in DNA: TGCAGCGCCGAAGCGGAAACAGATACGCAGTATTTT. It codes for CSAEAETDTQYF.

This clonotype showed up many times. This chain uses TRBV13 with TRBJ2-7; D is ambiguous. CDR1 and CDR2 (germline): PRHDT, FYEKMQ (reference sequence). This CDR3 has 11 amino acids. Trimming cost V 5 bases and J 7 bases, with 9 bases left between them. The CDR3 spells CASSRHGEQYF. CDR3 nucleotides: TGTGCCAGCAGCAGACACGGGGAGCAGTACTTC. Based on the CDR3 plus reference TRBV13 and TRBJ2-7, the full variable domain is AAGVIQSPRHLIKEKRETATLKCYPIPRHDTVYWYQQGPGQDPQFLISFYEKMQSDKGSIPDRFSAQQFSDYHSELNMSSLELGDSALYFCASSRHGEQYFGPGTRLTVT.

V gene TRBV30 combines with J gene TRBJ2-7; D perhaps matches TRBD1 (6 bases). The CDR3 length is 12 residues. Looked up from germline, CDR1 is GTSNPN and CDR2 is SVGIG (reference sequence). V was pared by 4 bases and J by 5 bases, with 12 bases between. The CDR3 DNA reads as TGTGCCTGGAAGGGGGTCCGGAACGAGCAGTACTTC. Its translation is CAWKGVRNEQYF.

This chain links TRBV5-6 with TRBJ2-1; unclear D gene. CDR1 is SGHDT and CDR2 is YYEEEE in the germline V gene. There are 12 residues in the CDR3. Trimming left V 4 bases short and J 5 bases short, with 7 bases between. CDR3 in DNA: TGTGCCAGCAGCACATATGACAATGAGCAGTTCTTC. This codes for CASSTYDNEQFF.

The chain joins TRBV6-5 to TRBJ2-2; D unresolved. The V gene's germline CDR1 is MNHEY and CDR2 SVGAGI. CDR3 length: 14 residues. Trimming stripped 2 bases from V and 1 base from J, with 5 bases between. DNA of the CDR3: TGTGCCAGCAGTTACGAGCTGAACACCGGGGAGCTGTTTTTT. It encodes CASSYELNTGELFF.

This clonotype has just a few counts. The J gene is TRBJ1-4, the V gene TRBV18, with a weak D call TRBD1 (5 bases). Trimming took 5 bases from V and 4 from J, leaving 8 bases between them. Germline V gives CDR1 KGHSH, CDR2 LQKENI. This CDR3 region has 13 residues. As DNA, the CDR3 is TGTGCCAGCTCAGAGACAGTTAATGAAAAACTGTTTTTT. Translation gives CASSETVNEKLFF.

This clonotype was detected only a few times. The chain links TRBV12-3 or TRBV12-4 to TRBJ2-6; 10 nucleotides match TRBD1. Unmatched junction bases numbered 5, after V lost 2 bases and J lost 4 bases. The length of the CDR3 is 17 residues. The CDR3 nucleotides are TGTGCCAGCAGTTTATCGACAGGGGGCATAGGGGCCAACGTCCTGACTTTC. Its protein is CASSLSTGGIGANVLTF.